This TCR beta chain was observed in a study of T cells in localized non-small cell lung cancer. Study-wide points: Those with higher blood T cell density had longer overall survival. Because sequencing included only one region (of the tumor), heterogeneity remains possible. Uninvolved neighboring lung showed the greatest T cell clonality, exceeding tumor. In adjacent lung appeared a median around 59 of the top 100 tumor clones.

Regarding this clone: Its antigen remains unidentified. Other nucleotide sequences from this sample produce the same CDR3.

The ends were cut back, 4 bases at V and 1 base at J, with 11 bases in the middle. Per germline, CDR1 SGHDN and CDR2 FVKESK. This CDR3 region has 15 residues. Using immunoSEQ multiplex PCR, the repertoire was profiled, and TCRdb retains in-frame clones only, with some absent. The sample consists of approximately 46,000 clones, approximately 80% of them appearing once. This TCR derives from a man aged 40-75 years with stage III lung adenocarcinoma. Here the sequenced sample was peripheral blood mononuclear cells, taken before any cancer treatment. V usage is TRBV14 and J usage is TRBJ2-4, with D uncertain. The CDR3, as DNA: TGTGCCAGCAGCCGTAGGGAACTGGCCAAAAACATTCAGTACTTC. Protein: CASSRRELAKNIQYF. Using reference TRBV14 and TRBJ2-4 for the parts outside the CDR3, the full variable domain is EAGVTQFPSHSVIEKGQTVTLRCDPISGHDNLYWYRRVMGKEIKFLLHFVKESKQDESGMPNNRFLAERTGGTYSTLKVQPAELEDSGVYFCASSRRELAKNIQYFGAGTRLSVL.